This T cell receptor beta chain derives from a study of blood T cells in healthy people across ages (dated by TCRdb to 2013 to 2016). About the full investigation: Template switching captured roughly one uniquely barcoded TCR beta cDNA molecule per two T cells in model experiments. To avoid experimental bias, donors of different ages were spread randomly across the sequencing lanes. To track age-related changes in TCR beta repertoire diversity, the study relied on deep sequencing normalized with unique cDNA molecular identifiers. Two additional independent replicas of 1 million unique cDNA reads from the same blood draw were analyzed for two donors (one aged 18 to 29 and one aged 80 or older). The donors were divided into four age groups: young (average around 15 years), middle-aged (about 40), aged (roughly 60) and long-lived (roughly 82).

In this sample, this clonotype turned up a few times. Its antigen is still unknown. No base-level quality is on record; no much larger clone is a single base apart. The cysteine opens and the phenylalanine closes a CDR3 of 15 amino acids. Here the CDR3 DNA is all that survives: 45 bases in frame from base 1. Looking up the germline V gene yields CDR1 MNHEY and CDR2 SVGEGT. V is reduced by 7 bases and J by 4 bases, leaving a spacing of 17 bases between them. General study outcomes and caveats: Since profiling was done on bulk unsorted PBMCs, naive and antigen-experienced compartments could not be conclusively compared. Observed TCR beta diversity per million T cells fell roughly linearly with age, and a significant reduction was already apparent by age around 44. Compared with the aged group, the long-lived group had more naive CD4+ T cells, fewer expanded clones and increased TCR diversity, a pattern suggesting age selection. Estimates of total diversity based on one million sequenced T cells were considered lower bounds and underestimates. The percentage of naive T cells measured by flow cytometry correlated strongly with observed TCR beta diversity. The CMV infection status of donors was not known, potentially confounding age-related changes in expanded clonotypes.

Systemically healthy Caucasian individuals from Russia, 35 to 50 in total and aged roughly 6 to 95 years, were included as donors. Each donor gave 8 to 10 milliliters of peripheral blood, drawn into EDTA-treated Vacutainer tubes. Ficoll-Paque density-gradient centrifugation was used to isolate PBMCs, with at least 6 million per sample. Trizol reagent was used to extract total RNA from the PBMCs, yielding at least 6 micrograms per sample. The percentages of naive CD45RAhigh/CD27high T cells were determined by flow cytometry on a PBMC aliquot from every donor. The library was generated by 5' RACE. The data were produced on an Illumina HiSeq 2500. The second PCR ran for about 7 to 11 cycles and used a J-beta primer mix along with a sample-barcoded 5' primer. A template-switch 5' adaptor carrying 12 random nucleotides introduced a unique molecular identifier onto each TCR beta cDNA molecule. Each sample yielded at least 3 million CDR3-containing paired-end reads. All of the RNA was converted into first-strand cDNA using the Mint cDNA synthesis kit, with a TRBC-specific oligonucleotide serving as the primer. All cDNA was treated with uracil-DNA glycosylase and then went through a first 18-cycle PCR with the universal primers M1SS and BC2_uni_R. In the original analysis: Each sample was normalized by randomly selecting 1 million high-quality reads, each carrying a distinct molecular identifier. Instead of being binned into consensus sequences, reads that shared molecular identifiers were thrown out. CDR3 identification, clonotype clustering and error correction used MiTCR with a Q25 quality threshold and the strictest error-elimination algorithm. A nonparametric unseen species model with Euler transformation was used to estimate lower-bound total TCR beta diversity. The public reads were reprocessed in TCRdb via fastp at Q25 and MiXCR, keeping in-frame beta chains. Rows with one shared CDR3 protein collapse into an entry with the most common genes and DNA. The V and J calls were not made by the authors but by TCRdb's processing. In this sample the table shows over 950,000 distinct CDR3 sequences, just over 50% of which occur a single time. The ten largest make up roughly 23% of the sample.

Source material: blood. This sequence uses TRBV6-2 or TRBV6-3 and TRBJ2-1, with TRBD2 perhaps the D gene, on 7 matching bases. The sequence derives from a woman aged 55-70 years in good health. The DNA is as follows: TGTGCCAGCACGGGAGGCGGGGGCCGATACAATGAGCAGTTCTTC. Translated, this gives CASTGGGGRYNEQFF.